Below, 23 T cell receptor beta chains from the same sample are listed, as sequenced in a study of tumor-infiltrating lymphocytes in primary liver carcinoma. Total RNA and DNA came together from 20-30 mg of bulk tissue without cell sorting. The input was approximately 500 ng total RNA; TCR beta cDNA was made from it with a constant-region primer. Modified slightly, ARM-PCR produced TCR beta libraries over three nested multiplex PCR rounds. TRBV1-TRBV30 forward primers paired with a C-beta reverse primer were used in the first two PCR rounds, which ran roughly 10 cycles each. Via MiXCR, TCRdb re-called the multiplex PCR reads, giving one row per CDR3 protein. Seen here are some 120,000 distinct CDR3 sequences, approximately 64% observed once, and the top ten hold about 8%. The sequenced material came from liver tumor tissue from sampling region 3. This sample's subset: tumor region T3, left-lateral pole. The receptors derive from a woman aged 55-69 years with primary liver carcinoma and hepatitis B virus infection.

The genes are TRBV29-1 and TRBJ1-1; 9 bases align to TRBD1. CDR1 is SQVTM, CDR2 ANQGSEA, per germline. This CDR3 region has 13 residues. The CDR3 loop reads CSVYTGGPAEAFF. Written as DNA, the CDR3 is TGCAGTGTCTACACAGGGGGCCCCGCTGAAGCTTTCTTT.

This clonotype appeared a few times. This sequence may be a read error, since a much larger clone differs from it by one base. The CDR3 sequence: CANSQKPGDQPQHF. DNA for the CDR3: TGCGCCAACAGCCAAAAGCCAGGGGATCAGCCCCAGCATTTT. This chain uses TRBV4-1 with TRBJ1-5; D is perhaps TRBD1 (6 bases). Germline values: CDR1 MGHRA, CDR2 YSYEKL. This CDR3 is 14 amino acids long.

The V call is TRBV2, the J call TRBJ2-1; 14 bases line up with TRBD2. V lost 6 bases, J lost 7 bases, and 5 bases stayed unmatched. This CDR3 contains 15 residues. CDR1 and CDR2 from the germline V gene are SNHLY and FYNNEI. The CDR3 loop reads CASSGTSGSRNEQFF. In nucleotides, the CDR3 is TGTGCCAGCAGCGGGACTAGCGGGAGTAGGAATGAGCAGTTCTTC.

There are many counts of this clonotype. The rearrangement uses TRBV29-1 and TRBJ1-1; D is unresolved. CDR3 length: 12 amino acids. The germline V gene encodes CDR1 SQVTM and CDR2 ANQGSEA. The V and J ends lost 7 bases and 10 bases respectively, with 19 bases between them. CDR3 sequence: CSAEPVSEVAFF. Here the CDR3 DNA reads TGCAGCGCCGAGCCGGTCTCTGAGGTAGCTTTCTTT.

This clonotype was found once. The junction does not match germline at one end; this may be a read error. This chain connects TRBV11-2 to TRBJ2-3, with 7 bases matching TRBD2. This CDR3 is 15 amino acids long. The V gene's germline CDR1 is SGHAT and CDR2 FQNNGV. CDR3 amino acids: CANRPSATSTDTQYF. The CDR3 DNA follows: TGTGCCAACAGACCCTCTGCGACTAGCACAGATACACAGTATTTT.

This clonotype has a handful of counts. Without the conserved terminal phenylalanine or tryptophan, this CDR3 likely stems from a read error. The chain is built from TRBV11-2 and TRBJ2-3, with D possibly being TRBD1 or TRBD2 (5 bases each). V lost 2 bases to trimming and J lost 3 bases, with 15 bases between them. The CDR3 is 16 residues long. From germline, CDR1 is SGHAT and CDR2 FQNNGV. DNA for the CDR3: TGTGCCAGCAGCTTATCTGGGGCCGGGGTTACAGATACGCAGTATCTT. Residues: CASSLSGAGVTDTQYL.

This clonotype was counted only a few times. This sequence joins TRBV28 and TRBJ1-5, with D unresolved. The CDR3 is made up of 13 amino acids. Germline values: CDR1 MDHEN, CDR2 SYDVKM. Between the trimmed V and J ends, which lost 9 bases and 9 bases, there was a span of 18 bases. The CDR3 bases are TGTGCCAGGAGTCCAGACACCGTTCGGCCCCAGCATTTT. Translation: CARSPDTVRPQHF. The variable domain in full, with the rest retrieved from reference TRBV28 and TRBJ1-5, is DVKVTQSSRYLVKRTGEKVFLECVQDMDHENMFWYRQDPGLGLRLIYFSYDVKMKEKGDIPEGYSVSREKKERFSLILESASTNQTSMYLCARSPDTVRPQHFGDGTRLSIL.

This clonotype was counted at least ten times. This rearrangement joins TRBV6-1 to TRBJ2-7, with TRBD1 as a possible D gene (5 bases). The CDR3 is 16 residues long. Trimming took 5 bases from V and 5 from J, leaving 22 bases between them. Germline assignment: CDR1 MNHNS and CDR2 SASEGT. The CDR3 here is CASSLDYRKRVHEQYF. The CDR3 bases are TGTGCCAGCAGTTTGGATTACAGGAAACGCGTCCACGAGCAGTACTTC.

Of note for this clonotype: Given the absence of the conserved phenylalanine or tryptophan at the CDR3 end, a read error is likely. The DNA for the CDR3 is TGTGCCAGCAGCTTAGAGCCCGGCAGTAACACTGAAGCTTTCCTT. Translated: CASSLEPGSNTEAFL. The chain couples TRBV11-2 to TRBJ1-1; no clear D. Per germline, CDR1 SGHAT and CDR2 FQNNGV. CDR3 length equals 15 residues. The V gene lost 0 bases and the J gene lost 2 bases, with 10 bases spanning the gap.

The chain's CDR3 is CASCPTPGTGRSGANVLTF. Here the CDR3 DNA reads TGTGCCAGCTGCCCAACCCCCGGGACAGGGAGGTCTGGGGCCAACGTCCTGACTTTC. This chain joins TRBV12-3 or TRBV12-4 and TRBJ2-6; 9 bases map to TRBD1. The CDR3 consists of 19 residues. V trimming: 8 bases; J trimming: 1 base; junction bases outside the gene matches: 15.

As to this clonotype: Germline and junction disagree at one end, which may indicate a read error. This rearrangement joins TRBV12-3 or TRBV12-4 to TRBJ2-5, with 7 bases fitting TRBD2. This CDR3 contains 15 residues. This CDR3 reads CVSSLCAGEGETQYF. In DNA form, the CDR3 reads TGTGTCAGCAGTTTATGTGCGGGAGAGGGGGAGACCCAGTACTTC.

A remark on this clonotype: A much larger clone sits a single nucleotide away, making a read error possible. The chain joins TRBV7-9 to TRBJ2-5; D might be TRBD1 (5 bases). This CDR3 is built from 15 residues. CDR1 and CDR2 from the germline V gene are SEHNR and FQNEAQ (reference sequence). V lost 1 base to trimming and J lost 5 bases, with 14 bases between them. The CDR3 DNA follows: TGTGCCAGCAGCTTAGAACAGGATGTGAAGGAGACCCAGTACTTC. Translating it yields CASSLEQDVKETQYF.

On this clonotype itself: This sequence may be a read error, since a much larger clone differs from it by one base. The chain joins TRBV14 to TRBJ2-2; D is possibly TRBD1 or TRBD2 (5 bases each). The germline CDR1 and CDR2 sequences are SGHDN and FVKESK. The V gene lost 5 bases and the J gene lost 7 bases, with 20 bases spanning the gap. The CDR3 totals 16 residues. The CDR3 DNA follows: TGTGCCAGCAGCAACCTCGGGCAAGGGACGAGCGGGGAGCTGTTTTTT. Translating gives CASSNLGQGTSGELFF.

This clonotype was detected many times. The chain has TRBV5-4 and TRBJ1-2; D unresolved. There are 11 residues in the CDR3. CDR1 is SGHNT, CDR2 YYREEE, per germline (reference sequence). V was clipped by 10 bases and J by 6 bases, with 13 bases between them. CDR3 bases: TGTGCCCCTTTGGGCGGTCATGGCTACACCTTC. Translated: CAPLGGHGYTF.

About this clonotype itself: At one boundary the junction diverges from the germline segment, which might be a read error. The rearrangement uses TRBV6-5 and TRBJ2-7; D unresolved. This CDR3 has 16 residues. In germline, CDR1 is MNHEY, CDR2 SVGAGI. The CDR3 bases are TGTGTCAGCAGTTACACTCGCCAGCCGAGCTCCTACGAGCAATACTTC. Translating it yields CVSSYTRQPSSYEQYF.

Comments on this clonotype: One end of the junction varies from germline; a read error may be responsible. The chain's CDR3 is CASSASGAGEETQCF. The CDR3 coding sequence is TGTGCCAGCAGCGCCTCTGGTGCGGGGGAAGAGACCCAGTGCTTC. The chain uses TRBV6-2 or TRBV6-3 and TRBJ2-5; 7 bases line up with TRBD2. This CDR3 has 15 residues. CDR1 and CDR2 (germline): MNHEY, SVGEGT.

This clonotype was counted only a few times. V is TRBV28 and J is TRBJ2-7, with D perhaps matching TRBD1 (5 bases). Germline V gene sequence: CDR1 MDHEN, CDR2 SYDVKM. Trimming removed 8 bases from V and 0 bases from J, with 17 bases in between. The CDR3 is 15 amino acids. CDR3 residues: CASGLWGSHSYEQYF. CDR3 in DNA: TGTGCCAGCGGCCTCTGGGGCAGCCACTCCTACGAGCAGTACTTC.

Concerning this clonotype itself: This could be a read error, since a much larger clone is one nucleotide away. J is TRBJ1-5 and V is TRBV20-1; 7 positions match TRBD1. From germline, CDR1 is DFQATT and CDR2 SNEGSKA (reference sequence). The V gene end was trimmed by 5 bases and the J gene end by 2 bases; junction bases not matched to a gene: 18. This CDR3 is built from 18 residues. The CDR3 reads CSAHPAGTVMSGNQPQHF. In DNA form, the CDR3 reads TGCAGTGCTCACCCAGCCGGGACAGTGATGAGTGGCAATCAGCCCCAGCATTTT.

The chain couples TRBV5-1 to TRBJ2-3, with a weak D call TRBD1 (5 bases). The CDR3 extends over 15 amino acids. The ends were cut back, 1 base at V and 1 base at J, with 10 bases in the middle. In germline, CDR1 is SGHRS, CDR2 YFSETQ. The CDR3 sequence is CASSLTQGGTDTQYF. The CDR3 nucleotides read TGCGCCAGCAGCTTGACGCAGGGTGGCACAGATACGCAGTATTTT. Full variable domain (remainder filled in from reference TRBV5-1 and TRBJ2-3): KAGVTQTPRYLIKTRGQQVTLSCSPISGHRSVSWYQQTPGQGLQFLFEYFSETQRNKGNFPGRFSGRQFSNSRSEMNVSTLELGDSALYLCASSLTQGGTDTQYFGPGTRLTVL.

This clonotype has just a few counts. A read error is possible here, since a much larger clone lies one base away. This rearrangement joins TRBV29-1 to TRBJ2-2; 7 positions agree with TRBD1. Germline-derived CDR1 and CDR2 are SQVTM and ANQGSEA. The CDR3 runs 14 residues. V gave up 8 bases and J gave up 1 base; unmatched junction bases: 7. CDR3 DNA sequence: TGCAGCATCACCGGGACAGTGAACACCGGGGAGCTGTTTTTT. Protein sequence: CSITGTVNTGELFF.

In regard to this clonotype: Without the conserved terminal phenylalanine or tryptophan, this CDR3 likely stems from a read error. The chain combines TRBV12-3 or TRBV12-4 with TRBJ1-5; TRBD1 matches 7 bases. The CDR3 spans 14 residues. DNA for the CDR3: TGTGCTAGCAAACTTGACAGGGCGGATCAGCCCCAGCATTCT. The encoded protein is CASKLDRADQPQHS.

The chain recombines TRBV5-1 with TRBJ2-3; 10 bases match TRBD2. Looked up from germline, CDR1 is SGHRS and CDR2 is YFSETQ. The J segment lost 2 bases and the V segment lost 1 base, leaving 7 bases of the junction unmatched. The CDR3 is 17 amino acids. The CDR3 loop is CASSLSRTSGFTDTQYF. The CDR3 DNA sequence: TGCGCCAGCAGCTTGTCGAGGACTAGCGGCTTCACAGATACGCAGTATTTT.

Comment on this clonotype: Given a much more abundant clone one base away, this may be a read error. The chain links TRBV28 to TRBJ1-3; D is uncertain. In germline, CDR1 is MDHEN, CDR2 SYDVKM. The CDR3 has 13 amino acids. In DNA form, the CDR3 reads TGTGCCAGCGGTTTGGCCTCTGGAAACACCATATATTTT. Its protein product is CASGLASGNTIYF.